One T cell receptor (beta chain) is described in this entry. What it binds is not known. A read error may produce the germline difference seen at one junction end. Whoever was chosen for sequencing had shown CD8+CD57+ cell expansion by flow cytometry. Acquired aplastic anemia of severe grade affected all patients. Blood was sampled before the patients had received any therapy. Germline loops: CDR1 SGHNT, CDR2 YENEEA. The CDR3 consists of 15 residues. The data stem from a study of CD8+CD57+ T cells in acquired aplastic anemia. Genomic DNA, the template, was used for profiling of the TCR beta VDJ and CDR3. MiXCR, applied by TCRdb to the reads, yields one record per CDR3 protein. This sample has approximately 250,000 distinct CDR3 sequences, with roughly 82% found just once. Study-level findings and limits: Roughly 30 CD8+ CDR3 sequences occurred in both the patients and the controls.

Sequencing used sorted CD4+, CD8+, or CD8+CD57+ T cells (not recorded which) from PBMCs. The receptor comes from a human donor with aplastic anemia. The chain uses TRBV11-3 and TRBJ2-2; no clear D. The CDR3 loop is CASSQVSWTTEELFF. The CDR3, as DNA: TGTGCCAGCAGCCAAGTCAGTTGGACCACCGAGGAGCTGTTTTTT.